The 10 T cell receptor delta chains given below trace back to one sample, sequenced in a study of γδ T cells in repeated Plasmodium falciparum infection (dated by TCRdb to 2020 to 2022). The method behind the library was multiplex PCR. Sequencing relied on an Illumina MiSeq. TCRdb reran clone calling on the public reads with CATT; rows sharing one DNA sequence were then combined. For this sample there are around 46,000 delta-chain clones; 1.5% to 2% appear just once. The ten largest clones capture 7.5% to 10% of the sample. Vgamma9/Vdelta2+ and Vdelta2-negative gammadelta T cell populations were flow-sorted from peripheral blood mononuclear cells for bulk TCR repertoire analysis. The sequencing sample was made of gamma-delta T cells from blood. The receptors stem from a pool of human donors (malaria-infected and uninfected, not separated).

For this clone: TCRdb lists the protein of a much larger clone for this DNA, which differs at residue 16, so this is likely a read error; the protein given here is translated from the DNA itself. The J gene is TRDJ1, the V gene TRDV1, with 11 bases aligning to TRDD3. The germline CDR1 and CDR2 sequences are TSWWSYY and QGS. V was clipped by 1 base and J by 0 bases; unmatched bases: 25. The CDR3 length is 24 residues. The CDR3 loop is CALGEPTFFCPNWGISCYTDKLIF. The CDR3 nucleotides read TGTGCTCTTGGGGAACCCACCTTTTTCTGTCCTAACTGGGGGATATCCTGCTACACCGATAAACTCATCTTT.

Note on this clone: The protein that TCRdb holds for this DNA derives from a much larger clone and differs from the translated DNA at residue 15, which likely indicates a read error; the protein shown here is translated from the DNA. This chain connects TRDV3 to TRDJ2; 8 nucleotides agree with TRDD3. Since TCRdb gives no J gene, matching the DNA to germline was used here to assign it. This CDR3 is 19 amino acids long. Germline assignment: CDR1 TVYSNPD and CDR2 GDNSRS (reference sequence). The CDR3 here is CASPEPTTQYWGSTVQLFF. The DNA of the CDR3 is TGTGCCTCCCCCGAGCCGACTACTCAATACTGGGGGTCGACAGTACAACTCTTCTTT. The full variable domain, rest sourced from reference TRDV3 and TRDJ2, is CDKVTQSSPDQTVASGSEVVLLCTYDTVYSNPDLFWYRIRPDYSFQFVFYGDNSRSEGADFTQGRFSVKHILTQKAFHLVISPVRTEDSATYYCASPEPTTQYWGSTVQLFFGKGTQLIVEP.

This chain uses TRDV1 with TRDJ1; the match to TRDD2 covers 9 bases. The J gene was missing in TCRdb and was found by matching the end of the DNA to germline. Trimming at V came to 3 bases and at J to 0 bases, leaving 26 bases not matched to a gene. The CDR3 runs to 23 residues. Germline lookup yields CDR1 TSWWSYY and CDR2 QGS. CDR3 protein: CALGEGLPTLWDATGDNTDKLIF. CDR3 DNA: TGTGCTCTTGGGGAGGGCCTTCCTACGCTCTGGGATGCTACTGGGGACAACACCGATAAACTCATCTTT.

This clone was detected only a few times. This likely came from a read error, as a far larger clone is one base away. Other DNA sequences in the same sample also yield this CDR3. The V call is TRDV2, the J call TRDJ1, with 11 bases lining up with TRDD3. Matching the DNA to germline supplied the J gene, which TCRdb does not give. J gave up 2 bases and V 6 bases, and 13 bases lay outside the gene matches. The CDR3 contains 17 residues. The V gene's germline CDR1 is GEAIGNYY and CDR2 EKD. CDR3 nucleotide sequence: TGTGCCTGTTTTCTACTGGGGGATAGGGGAAAGACCGATAAACTCATCTTT. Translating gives CACFLLGDRGKTDKLIF.

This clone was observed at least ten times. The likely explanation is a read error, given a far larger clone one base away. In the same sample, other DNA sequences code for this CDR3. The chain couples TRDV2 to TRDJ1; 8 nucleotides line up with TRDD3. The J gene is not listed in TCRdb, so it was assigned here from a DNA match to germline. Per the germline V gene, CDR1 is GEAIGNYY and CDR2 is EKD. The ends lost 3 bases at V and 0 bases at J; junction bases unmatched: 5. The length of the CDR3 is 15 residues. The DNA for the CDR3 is TGTGCCTGTGACGTACTGGGGGTCTACACCGATAAACTCATCTTT. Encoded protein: CACDVLGVYTDKLIF.

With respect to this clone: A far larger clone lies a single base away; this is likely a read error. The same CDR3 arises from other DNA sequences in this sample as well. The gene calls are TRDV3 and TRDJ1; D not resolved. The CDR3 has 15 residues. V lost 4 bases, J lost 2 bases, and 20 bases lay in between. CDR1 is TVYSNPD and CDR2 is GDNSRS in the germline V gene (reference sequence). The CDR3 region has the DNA TGTGCCTCAACGCTCCACTTCGCGGTAACCGATAAACTCATCTTT. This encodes CASTLHFAVTDKLIF.

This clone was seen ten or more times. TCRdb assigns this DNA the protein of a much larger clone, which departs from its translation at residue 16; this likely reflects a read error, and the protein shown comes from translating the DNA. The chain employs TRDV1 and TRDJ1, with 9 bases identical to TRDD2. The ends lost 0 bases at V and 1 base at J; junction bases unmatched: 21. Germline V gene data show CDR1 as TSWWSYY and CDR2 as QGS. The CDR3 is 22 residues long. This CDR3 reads CALGELPSYMGGGHSCTDKLIF. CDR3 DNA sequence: TGTGCTCTTGGGGAACTACCTTCCTACATGGGTGGGGGTCACTCATGCACCGATAAACTCATCTTT.

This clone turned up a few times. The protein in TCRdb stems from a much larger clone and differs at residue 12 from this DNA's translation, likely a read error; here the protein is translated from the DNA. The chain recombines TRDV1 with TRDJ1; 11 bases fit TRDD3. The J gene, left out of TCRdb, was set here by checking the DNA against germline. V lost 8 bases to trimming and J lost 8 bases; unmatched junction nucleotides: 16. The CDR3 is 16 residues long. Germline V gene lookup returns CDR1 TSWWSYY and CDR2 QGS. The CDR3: CALTIPTYWGITKLIF. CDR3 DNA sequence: TGTGCTCTTACAATTCCTACCTACTGGGGGATAACAAAACTCATCTTT.

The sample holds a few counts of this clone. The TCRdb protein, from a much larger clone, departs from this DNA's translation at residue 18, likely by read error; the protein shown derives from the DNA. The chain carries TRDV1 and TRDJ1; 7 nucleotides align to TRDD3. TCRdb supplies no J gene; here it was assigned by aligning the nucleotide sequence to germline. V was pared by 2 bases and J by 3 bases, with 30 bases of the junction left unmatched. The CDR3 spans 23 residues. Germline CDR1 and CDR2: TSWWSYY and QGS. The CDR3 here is CALGETSVLGRLGITTYADKLIF. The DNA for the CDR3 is TGTGCTCTTGGGGAAACTTCGGTTCTAGGGAGACTGGGGATTACTACGTACGCCGATAAACTCATCTTT.

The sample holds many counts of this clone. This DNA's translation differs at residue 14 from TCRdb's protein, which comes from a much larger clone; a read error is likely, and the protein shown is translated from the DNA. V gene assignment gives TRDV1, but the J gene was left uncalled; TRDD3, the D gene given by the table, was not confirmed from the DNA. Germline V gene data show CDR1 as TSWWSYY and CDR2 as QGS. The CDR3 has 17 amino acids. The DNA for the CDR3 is TGTGCTCTTGGGGAACAACTCCTACGGTCTGGGGGATCGAGTCTCATCTTT. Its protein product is CALGEQLLRSGGSSLIF.